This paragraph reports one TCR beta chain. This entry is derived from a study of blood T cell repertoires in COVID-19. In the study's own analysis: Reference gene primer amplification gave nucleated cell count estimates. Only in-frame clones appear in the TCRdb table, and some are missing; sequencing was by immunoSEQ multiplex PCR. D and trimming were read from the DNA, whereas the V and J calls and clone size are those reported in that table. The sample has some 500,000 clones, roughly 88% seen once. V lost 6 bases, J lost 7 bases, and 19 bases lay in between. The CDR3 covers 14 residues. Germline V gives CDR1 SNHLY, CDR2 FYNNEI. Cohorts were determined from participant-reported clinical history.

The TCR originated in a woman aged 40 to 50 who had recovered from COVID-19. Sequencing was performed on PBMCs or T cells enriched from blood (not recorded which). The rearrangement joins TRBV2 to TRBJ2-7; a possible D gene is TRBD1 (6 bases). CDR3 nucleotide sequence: TGTGCCAGCAGGCACCAGACAGGCCCTCTTGAGCAGTACTTC. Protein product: CASRHQTGPLEQYF.